This TCR beta chain was found in a study of spatial heterogeneity in lung cancer. This sample's time point: sample taken at primary tumor resection. The CDR3 has 17 residues. With V trimmed by 1 base and J by 0 bases, 7 bases remained unmatched. CDR1 is LGHNT, CDR2 FRNRAP, per germline. A single record per CDR3 protein comes from TCRdb applying MiXCR to the 5' RACE reads. The table lists roughly 3,100 distinct CDR3 sequences, roughly 9.2% of them singletons. Comments on this clonotype: Its antigen is as yet unknown.

The study's findings and limits: In tumors, expanded intratumoral alpha and beta TCR counts tracked mutation counts.

This sample comprised lung tumor tissue, obtained at surgery. This chain joins TRBV12-5 and TRBJ2-5; 8 positions match TRBD1. The TCR originated in a male donor with early-stage non-small cell lung cancer. The CDR3 sequence: CASGLGRGQANQETQYF. CDR3 DNA sequence: TGTGCTAGTGGTTTGGGGCGGGGACAGGCGAACCAAGAGACCCAGTACTTC.